This TCR beta chain was captured in a study of shared clonotypes between healthy human individuals (dated by TCRdb to the early 2020s). Describing the broader study: A few men and a couple of women, aged 18 to 49 years, made up the cohort. Per donor, three plates each were used for CD4 naive and CD4 memory, two for CD8 naive, and one for CD8 memory. To estimate repertoire size and how much clonotypes are shared between individuals, the study performed deep sequencing of blood TCR repertoires from a few healthy adults. Libraries were prepared and TCR repertoires were sequenced by different laboratories using diverse techniques, in order to increase sequencing depth and limit assay-specific biases. Per donor, leukapheresis produced somewhere between about 0.9 and 9.5 billion PBMCs.

From cysteine to phenylalanine, the CDR3 is 14 amino acids long. The entry retains the CDR3 DNA only, 42 bases that are in frame from base 1. Taken from the germline V gene, the CDR1 and CDR2 loops are LGHNA and YNFKEQ. A distance of 9 bases separates the germline ends of V and J, which lose 1 base and 5 bases respectively. Using the deep immunoSEQ assay, multiplex PCR amplified TCR CDR3 regions from genomic DNA. Extracted genomic DNA from each cell subset was spread evenly across all wells of several immunoSEQ 96-well plates, with each plate serving as a replicate. For sorted subsets, 150 to 250 ng of genomic DNA, equivalent to some 30,000 T cell genomes, went into each replicate PCR. The purified libraries were quantified using a Qubit 3.0 fluorometer, sized with a Bioanalyzer 2100, and then quantified again using the KAPA Library Quantification kit. Each immunoSEQ 96-well plate was sequenced on its own single-read 150-cycle Illumina NextSeq 550 flow cell. For the original study's pipeline: Because the immunoSEQ output held only junctional sequences and lacked quality scores, the filtering could not match the filtering applied to full-length reads. To assign V/J genes and CDR3, sequences were annotated using PyIR, a Python wrapper for IgBLAST v1.9, with IMGT germline references. Reads were removed for weak V/J assignments (E-value above 1e-6), missing CDR3, stop codons, out-of-frame junctions, or ambiguous translated residues. V3J clonotypes were defined as sequences sharing an identical inferred V gene, J gene, and CDR3 amino acid sequence. The percentage overlap between two repertoires was calculated by dividing the number of shared unique clonotypes by the size of the smaller repertoire. Three approaches were used to assess repertoire richness: RTK rarefaction, the Chao1 estimator, and Recon v2.1 estimates of unobserved clonotypes. Generation probabilities were computed with OLGA for all TCRbeta clonotypes obtained by the gDNA method from a handful of donors. This immuneACCESS table, as held by TCRdb, lists in-frame sequences with V and J called but not all clones. Of the missing ones, under half trace to an unresolved V gene in checked studies; the others have no known cause. V and J calls and clone size are copied from that table; D and trimming were computed from the DNA. This sample holds around 700,000 clones; about three quarters were observed only once. The leading ten clones occupy about 2% of the sample.

Donors were healthy HIV-negative adults with no recently reported acute infections or vaccinations. Every donor was a Caucasian adult living in Nashville, Tennessee, USA. CD4+ T cells were enriched through magnetic negative selection, after which naive cells were positively selected on CD45RA and the remaining negative fraction served as the memory subset. Blood was collected by leukapheresis, and PBMCs were isolated by Ficoll-Histopaque density gradient centrifugation and then cryopreserved in liquid nitrogen vapor phase. Analytical flow cytometry was used to check the purity and quantity of each magnetically sorted T cell population. Genomic DNA was isolated from each sorted fraction and quantified by UV absorbance on a Nanodrop 2000c. The research as a whole found: Only blood was sampled, and tissue TCR repertoires likely differ from those in blood. Naive subsets generally had larger estimated clonotype richness than memory subsets. Because the study included a small number of donors, the genetic and exposure-history diversity represented was limited. Rarefaction of sorted-subset datasets indicated incomplete sequencing despite the large sequencing depth. Compared with non-shared clonotypes, the clonotypes found in all four sorted-subset donors had higher generation probabilities. Based on pairwise subsampling, the degree of clonotype sharing among donors was expected to be affected by sequencing depth. When a few donors were compared, the shared fraction of clonotypes was about 5% for naive CD4, approximately 3.5% for naive CD8, 2% to 2.5% for memory CD4, and 0.3% to 0.5% for memory CD8.

This clone showed up just once. Its antigen is still unknown. Per-base qualities were not stored, and no clone one base away is much larger. The sequence links TRBV4-2 to TRBJ2-1, with the identity of the D gene unclear. Sequencing was done on a sample of memory CD4+ T cells sorted from blood. Reading the label with the study, this specimen's cell subset or site is: CD45RA-negative fraction. The clonotype originates from a woman in her twenties or thirties in good health. The sequenced DNA: TGTGCCAGCAGCCAAGGGCCCGAGGACAATGAGCAGTTCTTC. Its product reads: CASSQGPEDNEQFF.